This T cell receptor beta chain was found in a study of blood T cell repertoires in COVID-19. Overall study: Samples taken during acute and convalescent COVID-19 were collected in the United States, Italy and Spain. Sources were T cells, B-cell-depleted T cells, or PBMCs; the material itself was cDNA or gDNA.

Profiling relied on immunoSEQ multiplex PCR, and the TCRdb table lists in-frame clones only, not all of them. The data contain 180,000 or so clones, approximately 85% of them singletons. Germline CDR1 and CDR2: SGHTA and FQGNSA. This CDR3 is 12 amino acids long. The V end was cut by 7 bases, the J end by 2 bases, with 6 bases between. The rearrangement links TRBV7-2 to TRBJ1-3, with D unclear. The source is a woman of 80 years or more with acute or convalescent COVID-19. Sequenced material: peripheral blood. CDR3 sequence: CASTPTGNTIYF. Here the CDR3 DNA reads TGTGCCAGCACCCCAACTGGAAACACCATATATTTT.